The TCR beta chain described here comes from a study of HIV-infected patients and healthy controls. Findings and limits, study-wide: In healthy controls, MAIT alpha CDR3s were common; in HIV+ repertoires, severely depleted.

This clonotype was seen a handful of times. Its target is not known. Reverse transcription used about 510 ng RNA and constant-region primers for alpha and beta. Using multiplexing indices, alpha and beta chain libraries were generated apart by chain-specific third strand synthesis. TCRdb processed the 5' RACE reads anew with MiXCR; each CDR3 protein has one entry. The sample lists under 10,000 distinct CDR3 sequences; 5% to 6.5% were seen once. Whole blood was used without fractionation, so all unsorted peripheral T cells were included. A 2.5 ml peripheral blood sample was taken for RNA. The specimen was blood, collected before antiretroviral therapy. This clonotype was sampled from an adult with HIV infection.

Written as DNA, the CDR3 is TGCGCCAGCAGCTTTCTGACTAGCGGGGCGAGCACAGATACGCAGTATTTT. It encodes CASSFLTSGASTDTQYF. The rearrangement uses TRBV5-1 and TRBJ2-3, with 11 bases identical to TRBD2. CDR1 is SGHRS, CDR2 YFSETQ, per germline. The V and J ends lost 2 bases and 0 bases, in that order; junction bases with no gene match: 5. CDR3 length: 17 residues.